This TCR beta chain was recovered during a study of CD8+ T cells in alopecia areata. Whole-study results and caveats: TCRs were shared less clearly across patients than in mice, possibly for HLA-related reasons. Scalp samples also contribute reads from the resident alphabeta T cells found in normal skin.

Trimming stripped 7 bases from V and 2 bases from J, with 9 bases between. Germline assignment: CDR1 SQVTM and CDR2 ANQGSEA. The CDR3 runs 12 residues. Sorting of CD4+ and CD8+ T cells was performed on PBMCs. RNA extraction was followed by reverse transcription into cDNA, which acted as the sequencing template. Libraries were prepared by immunoSEQ multiplex PCR; TCRdb keeps only in-frame clonotypes and omits some of them. The profile shows 130,000 to 150,000 clones, 40% to 55% of them singletons. On this clone itself: Its matching antigen is unknown.

The sequencing here drew on CD4+ T cells sorted from blood, taken at week 0. V and J are TRBV29-1 and TRBJ1-3, with D uncertain. The clonotype was recovered from a human donor with alopecia areata. CDR3 region: CSARTAGNTIYF. The CDR3 DNA reads as TGCAGCGCCCGGACGGCTGGAAACACCATATATTTT.